Below are 14 T cell receptor beta chains sequenced from a single sample in a study of cytomegalovirus exposure and HLA in healthy donors. Both 60 Vbeta primers and 13 Jbeta primers went into the PCR. Measured with immunoSEQ multiplex PCR; TCRdb has only the in-frame clones, and not every one. This sample has approximately 180,000 clones, with around 80% found just once. The sequencing input was PBMCs. These TCRs come from a young man in good health and CMV-seropositive.

This clone was found once. CDR3 sequence reads: CASSLDGASGSADEQFF. CDR3 nucleotide sequence: TGTGCCAGCAGCTTAGATGGGGCTAGCGGGAGTGCCGATGAGCAGTTCTTC. J is TRBJ2-1 and V is TRBV7-2, with 10 bases matching TRBD2. J was trimmed by 8 bases and V by 1 base; bases with no gene match: 11. The CDR3 totals 17 residues. The germline V gene has CDR1 SGHTA and CDR2 FQGNSA.

V gene TRBV18 combines with J gene TRBJ1-2; D uncertain. This CDR3 is 14 amino acids long. Germline assignment: CDR1 KGHSH and CDR2 LQKENI. V was cut by 1 base and J by 6 bases, with 12 bases left in between. The CDR3 DNA sequence: TGTGCCAGCTCACCACGGGCAACTCCGGATGGCTACACCTTC. It codes for CASSPRATPDGYTF.

In nucleotides, the CDR3 is TGTGCCACCAGCAGAGGTTTCCACAGCCGAGACTCTGGGGCCAACGTCCTGACTTTC. This codes for CATSRGFHSRDSGANVLTF. The chain recombines TRBV15 with TRBJ2-6; D uncertain. Germline V gives CDR1 LNHNV, CDR2 YYDKDF (reference sequence). V was cut by 1 base and J by 0 bases, with 16 bases left in between. The CDR3 length is 19 residues.

This chain links TRBV23-1 with TRBJ2-3; D is uncertain. TRBV23-1 is marked as an open reading frame, function uncertain. This CDR3 has 14 amino acids. V was trimmed by 3 bases and J by 4 bases, leaving 11 bases between them. The chain's CDR3 is CASSHLVGADTQYF. The CDR3 DNA reads as TGCGCCAGCAGTCACCTAGTAGGCGCAGATACGCAGTATTTT.

The gene calls are TRBV19 and TRBJ2-3; the match to TRBD1 covers 10 bases. The CDR3 covers 15 residues. Germline V gene sequence: CDR1 LNHDA, CDR2 SQIVND (reference sequence). V lost 4 bases, J lost 4 bases, and 5 bases stayed unmatched. The CDR3 reads CASSTMDRGADTQYF. Written as DNA, the CDR3 is TGTGCCAGTAGTACCATGGACAGGGGGGCAGATACGCAGTATTTT.

This sequence joins TRBV9 and TRBJ2-7, with 10 nucleotides matching TRBD1. In germline, CDR1 is SGDLS, CDR2 YYNGEE. The CDR3 loop spans 14 amino acids. J gave up 4 bases and V 4 bases, and 5 bases lay outside the gene matches. The CDR3 region has the DNA TGTGCCAGCAGCACCGGACAGGGGGGTTACGAGCAGTACTTC. Protein product: CASSTGQGGYEQYF. Full variable domain (outside the CDR3, taken from reference TRBV9 and TRBJ2-7): DSGVTQTPKHLITATGQRVTLRCSPRSGDLSVYWYQQSLDQGLQFLIQYYNGEERAKGNILERFSAQQFPDLHSELNLSSLELGDSALYFCASSTGQGGYEQYFGPGTRLTVT.

This clone was found a few times. The V and J genes are TRBV7-3 and TRBJ2-1, with 9 bases that match TRBD2. The germline V gene has CDR1 SGHTA and CDR2 FQGTGA. This CDR3 spans 15 amino acids. V gave up 5 bases and J gave up 4 bases; unmatched junction bases: 6. The CDR3 here is CASSPQSGGYNEQFF. For the CDR3, the DNA is TGTGCCAGCAGCCCCCAGAGCGGGGGGTACAATGAGCAGTTCTTC.

This chain joins TRBV19 and TRBJ1-2, with no clear D. V was cut by 3 bases and J by 4 bases, with 9 bases left in between. Germline lookup yields CDR1 LNHDA and CDR2 SQIVND (reference sequence). CDR3 length equals 13 residues. The CDR3 region is CASSILTLYGYTF. The CDR3 region has the DNA TGTGCCAGTAGTATTTTGACACTCTATGGCTACACCTTC.

The chain uses TRBV28 and TRBJ2-5, with TRBD2 matching 13 bases. CDR1 and CDR2 (germline): MDHEN, SYDVKM. The length of the CDR3 is 19 residues. Trimming took 3 bases from V and 5 from J; bases not matched to a gene: 15. CDR3 protein: CASSLEELRLAGGRETQYF. The CDR3 DNA reads as TGTGCCAGCAGTTTGGAGGAACTGAGACTAGCGGGAGGACGGGAGACCCAGTACTTC. Supplemented by reference TRBV28 and TRBJ2-5, the full variable domain reads DVKVTQSSRYLVKRTGEKVFLECVQDMDHENMFWYRQDPGLGLRLIYFSYDVKMKEKGDIPEGYSVSREKKERFSLILESASTNQTSMYLCASSLEELRLAGGRETQYFGPGTRLLVL.

V gene TRBV2 combines with J gene TRBJ2-2; TRBD1 matches 12 bases. The V and J ends lost 6 bases and 6 bases, in that order; junction bases with no gene match: 2. The length of the CDR3 is 14 residues. Germline V lookup: CDR1 SNHLY, CDR2 FYNNEI. The CDR3 DNA reads TGTGCCAGCAGGGGACAGGGGGCTCCCGGGGAGCTGTTTTTT. Translation: CASRGQGAPGELFF.

The chain employs TRBV7-9 and TRBJ1-2; D possibly corresponds to TRBD1 (6 bases). The V end was cut by 0 bases, the J end by 3 bases, with 11 bases between. CDR3 length: 15 amino acids. Germline V gene lookup returns CDR1 SEHNR and CDR2 FQNEAQ (reference sequence). CDR3 protein: CASSLALRTDYGYTF. CDR3 DNA: TGTGCCAGCAGCTTAGCGCTTCGGACAGACTATGGCTACACCTTC.

The J gene is TRBJ2-7, the V gene TRBV13, with 8 bases lining up with TRBD2. In germline, CDR1 is PRHDT, CDR2 FYEKMQ (reference sequence). The CDR3 covers 14 residues. Trimming took 3 bases from V and 0 from J; bases not matched to a gene: 1. CDR3 in DNA: TGTGCCAGCAGCTTTCGGGGGGGCTCCTACGAGCAGTACTTC. It yields the protein CASSFRGGSYEQYF.

This clone was picked up one time. The genes are TRBV27 and TRBJ1-1; 10 bases match TRBD1. Germline lookup yields CDR1 MNHEY and CDR2 SMNVEV (reference sequence). The CDR3 extends over 16 amino acids. The V gene end was trimmed by 6 bases and the J gene end by 1 base; junction bases not matched to a gene: 8. The CDR3, as DNA: TGTGCCAGCAGAAATAGACAGGGGGCGCGGAACACTGAAGCTTTCTTT. Its protein product is CASRNRQGARNTEAFF.

The genes are TRBV9 and TRBJ2-2; the D gene is possibly TRBD2 (5 bases). V lost 0 bases and J lost 5, with 11 bases in between. The germline V gene has CDR1 SGDLS and CDR2 YYNGEE. CDR3 size: 15 residues. The CDR3 protein is CASSVASSSTGELFF. CDR3 DNA: TGTGCCAGCAGCGTAGCTAGCTCTAGTACCGGGGAGCTGTTTTTT.